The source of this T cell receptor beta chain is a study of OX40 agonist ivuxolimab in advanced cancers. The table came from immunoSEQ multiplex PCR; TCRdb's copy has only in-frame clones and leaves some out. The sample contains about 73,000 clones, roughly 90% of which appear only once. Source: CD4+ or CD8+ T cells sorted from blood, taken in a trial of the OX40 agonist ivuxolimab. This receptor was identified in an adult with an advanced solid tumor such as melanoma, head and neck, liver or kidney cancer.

The CDR3 sequence is CASSPTSGNSYEQYF. For the CDR3, the DNA is TGTGCCAGCTCACCAACTAGCGGTAACTCCTACGAGCAGTACTTC. This sequence joins TRBV18 and TRBJ2-7, with 8 bases fitting TRBD2. V lost 2 bases and J lost 0; bases outside the gene matches: 3. Germline CDR1 is KGHSH and CDR2 is LQKENI. The CDR3 consists of 15 residues. The entire variable domain, with the rest obtained from reference TRBV18 and TRBJ2-7, is as follows: NAGVMQNPRHLVRRRGQEARLRCSPMKGHSHVYWYRQLPEEGLKFMVYLQKENIIDESGMPKERFSAEFPKEGPSILRIQQVVRGDSAAYFCASSPTSGNSYEQYFGPGTRLTVT.